This T cell receptor (beta chain) came from a study of T cell clonality in common variable immunodeficiency. Study-wide findings and caveats: Fewer TCRbeta clones were shared among CVID subjects than controls.

After removal of 5 bases from V and 0 bases from J, the junction contained 11 bases not matched to a gene. The CDR3 covers 17 residues. Germline V gene lookup returns CDR1 MNHEY and CDR2 SVGEGT. This clone was detected many times. Its antigen remains unknown. The read is 3 residues too short to cover the CDR3 end, so that end is filled in from the germline J gene. Method: immunoSEQ multiplex PCR; TCRdb's copy keeps in-frame clones and lacks some. The sample presents approximately 45,000 clones, none singletons. The clonotype originates from a person between 18 and 70 years old in good health. The sequenced material came from peripheral blood mononuclear cells. The rearrangement uses TRBV6-2 or TRBV6-3 and TRBJ2-3, with 7 bases lining up with TRBD1. The sequenced CDR3 bases are TGTGCCAGCAGTCATTCCCCCAGGGGGTTAAGCACAGATACG. It encodes CASSHSPRGLSTDT. The entire CDR3 sequence reads CASSHSPRGLSTDTQYF.